The 20 T cell receptor beta chains presented below share a single source sample, sequenced in a study of blood T cell repertoires in COVID-19. Only in-frame clones appear in the TCRdb table, and some are missing; sequencing was by immunoSEQ multiplex PCR. Among about 270,000 clones listed, under 90% were seen once. The specimen was peripheral blood. These receptors originate from a human donor in a cohort sampled during active COVID-19.

V gene TRBV3-1 (or the pseudogene TRBV3-2) combines with J gene TRBJ2-5; D call uncertain. V was clipped by 2 bases and J by 5 bases, with 6 bases between them. The CDR3 spans 12 residues. Germline-derived CDR1 and CDR2 are LGHDT and YNNKEL (reference sequence). The DNA of the CDR3 is TGTGCCAGCAGCCAATTCGGGGAGACCCAGTACTTC. This codes for CASSQFGETQYF.

The chain recombines TRBV3-1 (or the pseudogene TRBV3-2) with TRBJ2-1; 11 positions agree with TRBD2. J gave up 4 bases and V 3 bases, and 2 bases lay outside the gene matches. The CDR3 spans 15 residues. CDR1 and CDR2 from the germline V gene are LGHDT and YNNKEL (reference sequence). CDR3 DNA: TGTGCCAGCAGCCAGCGGACTAGCGGGTACAATGAGCAGTTCTTC. Its protein product is CASSQRTSGYNEQFF.

The chain recombines TRBV28 with TRBJ2-1; D not resolved. There are 16 residues in the CDR3. V was clipped by 5 bases and J by 8 bases, with 22 bases between them. Germline assignment: CDR1 MDHEN and CDR2 SYDVKM. The CDR3 nucleotides are TGTGCCAGCAGTAACCCCACCGGTTCCGATGTCGATGAGCAGTTCTTC. Encoded protein: CASSNPTGSDVDEQFF.

This clone was seen once. The V gene is TRBV7-2, the J gene TRBJ1-2, with 10 nucleotides matching TRBD1. V was pared by 5 bases and J by 7 bases, with 7 bases of the junction left unmatched. Looked up from germline, CDR1 is SGHTA and CDR2 is FQGNSA. This CDR3 contains 14 residues. The CDR3 DNA reads as TGTGCCAGCAGCGCACAGACAGGGGGCGGTGGCTACACCTTC. Its translation is CASSAQTGGGGYTF.

The chain is built from TRBV6-5 and TRBJ2-7; possibly TRBD2 for D (5 bases). V lost 8 bases and J 6 bases, leaving 17 bases between the germline ends. The CDR3 has 13 residues. CDR1 and CDR2 (germline): MNHEY, SVGAGI. CDR3 coding DNA: TGTGCCAGCCTACTAGAGCGTAGAAGCGAGCAGTACTTC. This codes for CASLLERRSEQYF.

The chain carries TRBV14 and TRBJ1-1; TRBD1 might be the D (6 bases). The V end lost 5 bases, the J end lost 3 bases, and 13 bases lay between the germline ends. Germline V gene sequence: CDR1 SGHDN, CDR2 FVKESK. The CDR3 is 14 amino acids. In nucleotides, the CDR3 is TGTGCCAGCAGCAAAACAGGGTTGGACACTGAAGCTTTCTTT. Residues: CASSKTGLDTEAFF.

J is TRBJ2-6 and V is TRBV2, with D maybe TRBD1 (6 bases). This CDR3 region has 14 residues. Trimming stripped 6 bases from V and 3 bases from J, with 9 bases between. Germline-derived CDR1 and CDR2 are SNHLY and FYNNEI. As DNA, the CDR3 is TGTGCCAGCAGACACAGGGTTGGGGCCAACGTCCTGACTTTC. It codes for CASRHRVGANVLTF.

The chain employs TRBV27 and TRBJ2-2; TRBD2 is a possible D gene (5 bases). This CDR3 region has 14 residues. Germline CDR1 MNHEY, CDR2 SMNVEV (reference sequence). The V gene lost 4 bases and the J gene lost 7 bases, with 13 bases spanning the gap. The CDR3: CASSSGNTGGELFF. CDR3 nucleotide sequence: TGTGCCAGCAGTTCGGGGAATACGGGCGGGGAGCTGTTTTTT.

The chain is built from TRBV4-2 and TRBJ2-5; 11 bases agree with TRBD2. Germline trimming cut 4 bases from V and 5 bases from J; bases unmatched to any gene: 15. CDR1 is LGHNA and CDR2 is YNFKEQ in the germline V gene. CDR3 length: 18 amino acids. CDR3 amino acids: CASSPAGTGLAGGETQYF. The CDR3 bases are TGTGCCAGCAGCCCGGCCGGGACTGGACTAGCGGGCGGGGAGACCCAGTACTTC.

V is TRBV19 and J is TRBJ2-1; possible D gene TRBD1, 6 bases. V lost 10 bases to trimming and J lost 4 bases, with 14 bases between them. In germline, CDR1 is LNHDA, CDR2 SQIVND (reference sequence). This CDR3 contains 13 residues. The CDR3 sequence: CATLPGAYNEQFF. The CDR3 DNA follows: TGTGCCACATTACCAGGGGCTTACAATGAGCAGTTCTTC.

The chain is built from TRBV28 and TRBJ2-4, with TRBD1 as a possible D gene (6 bases). V lost 6 bases and J lost 0, with 15 bases in between. Germline loops: CDR1 MDHEN, CDR2 SYDVKM. This CDR3 has 16 amino acids. For the CDR3, the DNA is TGTGCCAGCAGCACATGGGACACACTAGCCAAAAACATTCAGTACTTC. Translated: CASSTWDTLAKNIQYF.

This clone was counted a single time. V is TRBV5-6 and J is TRBJ1-1; D may be TRBD1 (5 bases). The CDR3 is 17 amino acids. Germline values: CDR1 SGHDT, CDR2 YYEEEE. V was shortened by 4 bases and J by 0 bases, with 19 bases between the two germline ends. CDR3 region: CASSLVQGGGVNTEAFF. CDR3 bases: TGTGCCAGCAGCCTGGTCCAGGGCGGGGGGGTGAACACTGAAGCTTTCTTT.

The V gene is TRBV18, the J gene TRBJ1-5; D possibly corresponds to TRBD1 (5 bases). This CDR3 is 15 amino acids long. Trimming removed 4 bases at V and 3 bases at J, with 13 bases between. The germline V gene encodes CDR1 KGHSH and CDR2 LQKENI. The CDR3, as DNA: TGTGCCAGCTCACAACCTGACAGAGTCAATCAGCCCCAGCATTTT. Amino acid sequence: CASSQPDRVNQPQHF.

As DNA, the CDR3 is TGTGCCAGCGCTGGACTCTACGAGCAGTACTTC. Translation gives CASAGLYEQYF. The chain employs TRBV28 and TRBJ2-7; D perhaps matches TRBD2 (5 bases). Germline V lookup: CDR1 MDHEN, CDR2 SYDVKM. The CDR3 contains 11 residues. The germline V and J ends were trimmed by 8 bases and 3 bases, with 8 bases remaining between them.

This clone was observed once. The rearrangement joins TRBV19 to TRBJ2-5, with 8 bases aligning to TRBD2. CDR1 is LNHDA and CDR2 is SQIVND in the germline V gene (reference sequence). CDR3 length equals 16 residues. V trimming: 4 bases; J trimming: 1 base; junction bases outside the gene matches: 8. CDR3 in amino acids: CASSRISGVPQETQYF. The DNA of the CDR3 is TGTGCCAGTAGTAGGATTAGCGGGGTACCCCAAGAGACCCAGTACTTC.

V and J are TRBV10-3 and TRBJ1-1; 7 bases align to TRBD1. The germline gives CDR1 ENHRY, CDR2 SYGVKD. V lost 3 bases and J lost 4; bases outside the gene matches: 2. This CDR3 has 13 amino acids. The CDR3: CAISERGPTEAFF. The CDR3, as DNA: TGTGCCATCAGTGAAAGGGGGCCCACTGAAGCTTTCTTT.

The chain combines TRBV10-1 with TRBJ2-3; no reliable D call. V shed 5 bases and J shed 4 bases, with 13 bases lying between them. This CDR3 has 14 residues. From germline, CDR1 is WNHNN and CDR2 SYGVQD (reference sequence). As DNA, the CDR3 is TGCGCCAGCAGTCTATATCCCCCGCCAGATACGCAGTATTTT. This translates into CASSLYPPPDTQYF.

The table lists this clone with a few counts. The chain carries TRBV5-1 and TRBJ2-1; TRBD2 matches at 7 bases. CDR3 length: 19 residues. Germline V gene data show CDR1 as SGHRS and CDR2 as YFSETQ. With 1 base clipped from V and 5 bases from J, the junction kept 18 bases outside the gene matches. The CDR3 sequence is CASSLKSSRLAELNNEQFF. In nucleotides, the CDR3 is TGCGCCAGCAGCTTGAAGTCGTCGCGGCTAGCGGAACTGAACAATGAGCAGTTCTTC.

The J gene is TRBJ1-2, the V gene TRBV15; D unresolved. Germline values: CDR1 LNHNV, CDR2 YYDKDF (reference sequence). The CDR3 extends over 16 amino acids. V lost 0 bases to trimming and J lost 4 bases, with 15 bases between them. The CDR3 loop reads CATSRDLTAVAYGYTF. CDR3 DNA: TGTGCCACCAGCAGAGATCTTACAGCTGTTGCCTATGGCTACACCTTC.

V gene TRBV29-1 combines with J gene TRBJ2-1; no reliable D call. Trimming cost V 1 base and J 7 bases, with 11 bases left between them. CDR1 and CDR2 from the germline V gene are SQVTM and ANQGSEA. CDR3 length: 13 amino acids. CDR3 protein: CSVEGVAGNEQFF. The CDR3 coding sequence is TGCAGCGTTGAAGGTGTAGCCGGGAATGAGCAGTTCTTC.